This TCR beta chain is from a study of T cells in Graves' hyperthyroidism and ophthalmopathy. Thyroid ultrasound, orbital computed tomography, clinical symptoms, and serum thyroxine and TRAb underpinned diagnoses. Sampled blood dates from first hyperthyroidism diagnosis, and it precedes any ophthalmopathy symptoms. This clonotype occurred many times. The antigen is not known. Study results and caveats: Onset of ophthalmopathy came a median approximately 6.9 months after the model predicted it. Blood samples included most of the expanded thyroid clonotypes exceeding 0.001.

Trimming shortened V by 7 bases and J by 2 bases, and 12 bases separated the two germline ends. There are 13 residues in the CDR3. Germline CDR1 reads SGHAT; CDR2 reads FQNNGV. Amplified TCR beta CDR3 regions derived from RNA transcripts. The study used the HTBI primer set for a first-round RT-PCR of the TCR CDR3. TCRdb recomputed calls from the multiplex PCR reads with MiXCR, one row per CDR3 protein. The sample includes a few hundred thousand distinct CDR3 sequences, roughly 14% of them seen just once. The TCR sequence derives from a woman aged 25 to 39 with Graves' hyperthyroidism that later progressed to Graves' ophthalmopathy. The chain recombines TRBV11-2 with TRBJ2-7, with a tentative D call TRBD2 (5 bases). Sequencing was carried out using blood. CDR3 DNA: TGTGCCAGCACCGACGGGGATACCTACGAGCAGTACTTC. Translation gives CASTDGDTYEQYF.